This note documents a single T cell receptor (beta chain) sequence. The antigen is unknown. This sample is part of a study of T cell responses to AZD1222 COVID-19 vaccine. Findings of the study overall: Among the donors, most were white British and more were female, and clonal diversity was possibly underestimated. The span of vaccine-associated CD4 TCRs extended across spike, with dominance at 160-218 and 743-854.

Assay used: immunoSEQ multiplex PCR; TCRdb lists only in-frame clones, some missing. Seen here are 65,000 to 85,000 clones, roughly 90% observed once, and the top ten hold about 5%. V lost 2 bases, J lost 3 bases, and 11 bases lay in between. The CDR3 length is 14 residues. The V gene's germline CDR1 is MNHEY and CDR2 SVGEGT. The chain has TRBV6-2 or TRBV6-3 and TRBJ2-7, with D possibly TRBD2 on 5 matching bases. The clonotype was recovered from an adult in good health. This specimen was peripheral blood, taken on day 0 of AZD1222 vaccination. The CDR3 DNA sequence: TGTGCCAGCAGTTACCGAGACGGAGGCTACGAGCAGTACTTC. It specifies CASSYRDGGYEQYF.